What follows are 25 T cell receptor beta chains derived from one specimen sequenced in a study of blood T cell repertoires in COVID-19. Generated by immunoSEQ multiplex PCR, the TCRdb table keeps only in-frame clones and is missing some. The data show a few hundred thousand clones, roughly nine tenths seen once. Material for sequencing was peripheral blood. These receptor sequences come from a woman aged 45-65 years with acute or convalescent COVID-19.

The CDR3 protein is CASSQQPTGSNYGYTF. Here the CDR3 DNA reads TGTGCCAGCAGCCAACAACCCACGGGGAGTAACTATGGCTACACCTTC. The V and J genes are TRBV4-2 and TRBJ1-2; D is unresolved. The germline V gene encodes CDR1 LGHNA and CDR2 YNFKEQ. Trimming cost V 2 bases and J 1 base, with 14 bases left between them. The CDR3 consists of 16 residues.

The gene calls are TRBV7-2 and TRBJ1-1; no clear D. The CDR3 length is 16 residues. V was trimmed by 8 bases and J by 1 base, leaving 20 bases between them. The germline CDR1 and CDR2 sequences are SGHTA and FQGNSA. This CDR3 is CASRLNPAGGNTEAFF. The CDR3 region has the DNA TGTGCCAGCCGCCTGAATCCGGCGGGAGGGAACACTGAAGCTTTCTTT.

This chain joins TRBV10-3 and TRBJ2-6, with D perhaps TRBD2 (5 bases). V dropped 3 bases and J dropped 0 bases, with 15 bases sitting between them. From germline, CDR1 is ENHRY and CDR2 SYGVKD. The CDR3 spans 18 residues. CDR3 sequence (DNA): TGTGCCATCAGTGAAAGGGAGTTTGAGTACTCTGGGGCCAACGTCCTGACTTTC. Its protein product is CAISEREFEYSGANVLTF.

The rearrangement uses TRBV4-2 and TRBJ2-1, with 10 bases aligning to TRBD2. Looked up from germline, CDR1 is LGHNA and CDR2 is YNFKEQ. CDR3 size: 16 residues. V lost 0 bases and J lost 10; bases outside the gene matches: 9. DNA for the CDR3: TGTGCCAGCAGCCAAGATCCCAGCGGGGGGGCTCACGAGCAGTTCTTC. Translated, it gives CASSQDPSGGAHEQFF.

The J gene is TRBJ2-7, the V gene TRBV7-2; TRBD1 is a possible D gene (7 bases). The V end lost 6 bases, the J end lost 5 bases, and 17 bases lay between the germline ends. Germline CDR1 and CDR2: SGHTA and FQGNSA. This CDR3 region has 14 residues. CDR3 sequence (DNA): TGTGCCAGCAGTCGACGACAGGGAGGACACGAGCAGTACTTC. The encoded protein is CASSRRQGGHEQYF.

This clone has a single count. The chain joins TRBV11-2 to TRBJ1-6; D unresolved. Germline V gene data show CDR1 as SGHAT and CDR2 as FQNNGV. This CDR3 spans 16 amino acids. Trimming left V 5 bases short and J 6 bases short, with 17 bases between. For the CDR3, the DNA is TGTGCCAGCAGCCCACGGCAGGTGCTCTTTAATTCACCCCTCCACTTT. Its protein product is CASSPRQVLFNSPLHF.

This CDR3 is CASSLQPDANTGELFF. The CDR3 DNA is TGCGCCAGCAGCTTACAGCCAGACGCGAACACCGGGGAGCTGTTTTTT. This chain connects TRBV4-3 to TRBJ2-2; D not certain. V shed 5 bases and J shed 0 bases, with 13 bases lying between them. Germline lookup yields CDR1 LGHNA and CDR2 YSLEER. This CDR3 spans 16 amino acids.

V and J are TRBV30 and TRBJ1-2; D is possibly TRBD1 (6 bases). CDR3 length: 12 residues. V was trimmed by 5 bases and J by 0 bases, leaving 7 bases between them. The germline V gene encodes CDR1 GTSNPN and CDR2 SVGIG (reference sequence). The CDR3 is CAWGQTNYGYTF. The CDR3 region has the DNA TGTGCCTGGGGACAGACTAACTATGGCTACACCTTC.

The CDR3 bases are TGTGCCAGCAGCTTTACTGGGACTCCCTACGAGCAGTACTTC. This gives the protein CASSFTGTPYEQYF. The chain uses TRBV13 and TRBJ2-7; TRBD2 is a possible D gene (6 bases). The V gene's germline CDR1 is PRHDT and CDR2 FYEKMQ (reference sequence). V lost 3 bases, J lost 2 bases, and 11 bases lay in between. This CDR3 is 14 amino acids long.

The chain carries TRBV19 and TRBJ2-7, with D possibly being TRBD2 (6 bases). Per germline, CDR1 LNHDA and CDR2 SQIVND (reference sequence). V lost 5 bases, J lost 3 bases, and 14 bases lay in between. This CDR3 has 14 residues. The CDR3 reads CASSGAGGLYEQYF. Written as DNA, the CDR3 is TGTGCCAGTAGTGGGGCAGGAGGGCTCTACGAGCAGTACTTC.

This clone showed up just a few times. The chain employs TRBV13 and TRBJ2-5; 8 bases are a match to TRBD1. The germline V gene has CDR1 PRHDT and CDR2 FYEKMQ (reference sequence). V was clipped by 6 bases and J by 1 base; unmatched bases: 4. This CDR3 comprises 14 residues. The CDR3 here is CASRRQGPQETQYF. The CDR3 DNA reads TGTGCCAGCAGACGACAGGGGCCCCAAGAGACCCAGTACTTC.

The chain is built from TRBV3-1 (or the pseudogene TRBV3-2) and TRBJ2-1, with D possibly being TRBD2 (5 bases). Trimming shortened V by 3 bases and J by 4 bases, and 13 bases separated the two germline ends. Germline-derived CDR1 and CDR2 are LGHDT and YNNKEL (reference sequence). The CDR3 consists of 15 residues. CDR3 bases: TGTGCCAGCAGCCATAGGAGGTCTGGTTACAATGAGCAGTTCTTC. Amino acids: CASSHRRSGYNEQFF.

This CDR3 reads CASSGVTYTEAFF. The CDR3 DNA follows: TGTGCCAGCAGTGGTGTCACTTACACTGAAGCTTTCTTT. The gene calls are TRBV25-1 and TRBJ1-1; unclear D gene. This CDR3 is 13 amino acids long. Trimming removed 4 bases from V and 3 bases from J, with 9 bases in between. Germline V gene lookup returns CDR1 MGHDK and CDR2 SYGVNS.

CDR3 coding DNA: TGTGCCAGCAGATATGACAGGGGCTCCTACGAGCAGTACTTC. Translation: CASRYDRGSYEQYF. This rearrangement joins TRBV6-5 to TRBJ2-7; 8 bases are a match to TRBD1. The CDR3 extends over 14 amino acids. Looked up from germline, CDR1 is MNHEY and CDR2 is SVGAGI. J lost 0 bases, V lost 6 bases, and 4 bases had no gene match.

The chain joins TRBV12-3 or TRBV12-4 to TRBJ1-5; D is undetermined. V gave up 6 bases and J gave up 7 bases, with 10 bases separating them. The CDR3 spans 12 residues. CDR3 sequence: CASSLPGQPQHF. In DNA, the CDR3 is TGTGCCAGCAGCCTCCCTGGCCAGCCCCAGCATTTT.

This clone was counted a single time. The chain has TRBV28 and TRBJ1-1; a possible D gene is TRBD1 (6 bases). The CDR3 sequence is 16 residues long. In germline, CDR1 is MDHEN, CDR2 SYDVKM. Trimming stripped 6 bases from V and 0 bases from J, with 17 bases between. Here the CDR3 reads CASSRNRDYMNTEAFF. The CDR3 region has the DNA TGTGCCAGCAGCCGCAACAGGGATTACATGAACACTGAAGCTTTCTTT.

The V gene is TRBV5-6, the J gene TRBJ2-1; 9 positions agree with TRBD2. V lost 2 bases and J lost 3; bases outside the gene matches: 3. From germline, CDR1 is SGHDT and CDR2 YYEEEE. This CDR3 spans 15 amino acids. CDR3 sequence (DNA): TGTGCCAGCAGCTTATCTAGCGGGGACTACAATGAGCAGTTCTTC. Encoded protein: CASSLSSGDYNEQFF.

V is TRBV19 and J is TRBJ1-2; tentative D call: TRBD1 (5 bases). CDR1 is LNHDA and CDR2 is SQIVND in the germline V gene (reference sequence). CDR3 size: 12 residues. Trimming pared 9 bases from V and 7 bases from J, leaving 15 bases between. In DNA, the CDR3 is TGTGCCAGCCGCTCGGGGGTAATTGGCTACACCTTC. It encodes CASRSGVIGYTF.

V usage is TRBV12-3 or TRBV12-4 and J usage is TRBJ1-1; D gene uncertain. The CDR3 is made up of 13 amino acids. Trimming shortened V by 5 bases and J by 0 bases, and 7 bases separated the two germline ends. The CDR3 reads CASSPRVNTEAFF. The CDR3 nucleotides are TGTGCCAGCAGTCCTCGGGTGAACACTGAAGCTTTCTTT.

This clone was recorded only once. V gene TRBV4-1 combines with J gene TRBJ1-3; maybe TRBD1 (5 bases). Germline assignment: CDR1 MGHRA and CDR2 YSYEKL. V shed 4 bases and J shed 2 bases, with 9 bases lying between them. The CDR3 loop spans 14 amino acids. The chain's CDR3 is CASSLGGAGNTIYF. Here the CDR3 DNA reads TGCGCCAGCAGCCTGGGGGGGGCTGGAAACACCATATATTTT.

The V call is TRBV7-2, the J call TRBJ2-7; 15 bases are shared with TRBD2. In germline, CDR1 is SGHTA, CDR2 FQGNSA. This CDR3 has 16 residues. The trim removed 5 bases at V and 3 bases at J, leaving 5 bases unmatched. The CDR3 DNA sequence: TGTGCCAGCAGCCCCGGGACTAGCGGGAGGTTCTACGAGCAGTACTTC. This encodes CASSPGTSGRFYEQYF.

V gene TRBV5-1 combines with J gene TRBJ2-2; no clear D. The CDR3 loop spans 14 amino acids. V was pared by 0 bases and J by 4 bases, with 7 bases between. Germline CDR1 reads SGHRS; CDR2 reads YFSETQ. This chain's CDR3 is CASSLAQSTGELFF. The CDR3 nucleotides read TGCGCCAGCAGCTTGGCACAGAGCACCGGGGAGCTGTTTTTT.

A few counts support this clone. The V and J genes are TRBV7-2 and TRBJ2-7; D gene uncertain. The germline V gene has CDR1 SGHTA and CDR2 FQGNSA. With 1 base removed from V and 1 base from J, the gap between germline ends came to 8 bases. This CDR3 region has 14 residues. The CDR3 nucleotides are TGTGCCAGCAGCTTAGAGCGCGGATCCTACGAGCAGTACTTC. This encodes CASSLERGSYEQYF.

This clone was seen only once. The chain carries TRBV6-2 or TRBV6-3 and TRBJ2-7; 8 nucleotides line up with TRBD2. CDR1 is MNHEY, CDR2 SVGEGT, per germline. V was clipped by 2 bases and J by 0 bases; unmatched bases: 3. This CDR3 contains 15 residues. In nucleotides, the CDR3 is TGTGCCAGCAGTTACGATCGGGGGGGCTCCTACGAGCAGTACTTC. This translates into CASSYDRGGSYEQYF.

The sample holds a few counts of this clone. The chain employs TRBV6-2 or TRBV6-3 and TRBJ2-1, with unresolved D. The V gene lost 5 bases and the J gene lost 0 bases, with 8 bases spanning the gap. Germline V lookup: CDR1 MNHEY, CDR2 SVGEGT. The CDR3 is 14 amino acids. The DNA of the CDR3 is TGTGCCAGCAGTCTTTATAGCTCCTACAATGAGCAGTTCTTC. Translation: CASSLYSSYNEQFF.